The 32 T cell receptor beta chains reported below all come from one sample, sequenced in a study of blood T cell repertoires in COVID-19. The repertoire was sequenced with immunoSEQ multiplex PCR; TCRdb's copy has only in-frame clones and lacks some. The data show about 53,000 clones, with approximately 82% seen just once and 13% to 15% held by the top ten. The sequencing sample was made of peripheral blood. The receptors were sampled from a human donor in a cohort sampled during active COVID-19.

The V call is TRBV5-6, the J call TRBJ2-1; possible D gene TRBD1, 5 bases. The CDR3 consists of 14 residues. The germline gives CDR1 SGHDT, CDR2 YYEEEE. The V and J ends lost 0 bases and 5 bases respectively, with 9 bases between them. The CDR3 DNA is TGTGCCAGCAGCTTGGATCCAGGGCACAATGAGCAGTTCTTC. This codes for CASSLDPGHNEQFF. Based on the CDR3 plus reference TRBV5-6 and TRBJ2-1, the full variable domain is DAGVTQSPTHLIKTRGQQVTLRCSPKSGHDTVSWYQQALGQGPQFIFQYYEEEERQRGNFPDRFSGHQFPNYSSELNVNALLLGDSALYLCASSLDPGHNEQFFGPGTRLTVL.

V usage is TRBV7-9 and J usage is TRBJ2-3; TRBD2 matches at 8 bases. From germline, CDR1 is SEHNR and CDR2 FQNEAQ (reference sequence). This CDR3 comprises 19 residues. Trimming cost V 5 bases and J 2 bases; bases outside gene matches: 18. CDR3 sequence reads: CASSLRLAAGLADTDTQYF. In nucleotides, the CDR3 is TGTGCCAGCAGCCTACGATTAGCTGCTGGACTAGCCGACACAGATACGCAGTATTTT.

This chain links TRBV5-5 with TRBJ2-3; 9 bases fit TRBD2. The CDR3 is 15 amino acids. J gave up 0 bases and V 4 bases, and 3 bases lay outside the gene matches. Germline CDR1 is SGHKS and CDR2 is YYEKEE (reference sequence). CDR3 DNA sequence: TGTGCCAGCAGCGTAACTAGCGGGAGCACAGATACGCAGTATTTT. Its translation: CASSVTSGSTDTQYF.

The chain links TRBV24-1 to TRBJ2-7, with D possibly being TRBD2 (6 bases). From germline, CDR1 is KGHDR and CDR2 SFDVKD. The V end lost 4 bases, the J end lost 2 bases, and 11 bases lay between the germline ends. The CDR3 is 14 residues long. CDR3: CATSDRESTYEQYF. For the CDR3, the DNA is TGTGCCACCAGTGACCGGGAGTCTACCTACGAGCAGTACTTC.

The J gene is TRBJ1-2, the V gene TRBV6-5, with D unresolved. Germline assignment: CDR1 MNHEY and CDR2 SVGAGI. This CDR3 region has 15 residues. Between the trimmed V and J ends, which lost 4 bases and 0 bases, there was a span of 12 bases. The CDR3 is CASSFYPVANYGYTF. DNA for the CDR3: TGTGCCAGCAGTTTTTATCCGGTAGCTAACTATGGCTACACCTTC.

This clone has just one count. The V and J genes are TRBV28 and TRBJ2-1; 10 bases match TRBD2. With V trimmed by 7 bases and J by 6 bases, 9 bases remained unmatched. The CDR3 spans 15 residues. CDR1 and CDR2 from the germline V gene are MDHEN and SYDVKM. This CDR3 is CASNYSGRKVNEQFF. The CDR3 coding sequence is TGTGCCAGCAACTATAGCGGGAGGAAAGTCAATGAGCAGTTCTTC.

This clone was observed a handful of times. CDR3 sequence (DNA): TGTGCCAGCAGCTTGCGTTCCGGAGACTTTAATTCACCCCTCCACTTT. Its protein is CASSLRSGDFNSPLHF. The chain uses TRBV11-1 and TRBJ1-6; no reliable D call. With 3 bases removed from V and 6 bases from J, the gap between germline ends came to 15 bases. The CDR3 length is 16 residues. CDR1 and CDR2 from the germline V gene are SGHAT and FQDESV (reference sequence).

The chain couples TRBV6-5 to TRBJ1-5; 7 bases are shared with TRBD1. CDR1 and CDR2 (germline): MNHEY, SVGAGI. The CDR3 sequence is 14 residues long. The V gene end was trimmed by 7 bases and the J gene end by 4 bases; junction bases not matched to a gene: 7. This CDR3 reads CASIRDSGNQPQHF. The CDR3 bases are TGTGCCAGCATCAGGGACAGCGGAAATCAGCCCCAGCATTTT.

V and J are TRBV7-8 and TRBJ2-5, with a weak D call TRBD1 (6 bases). CDR1 is SGHVS, CDR2 FQNEAQ, per germline. The ends were cut back, 2 bases at V and 9 bases at J, with 13 bases in the middle. The CDR3 runs 13 residues. CDR3: CASSLTGIRAQYF. DNA for the CDR3: TGTGCCAGCAGCTTAACAGGGATCAGGGCCCAGTACTTC.

The chain combines TRBV5-1 with TRBJ2-1, with D uncertain. CDR3 length: 13 residues. Deletions cut 0 bases from V and 9 bases from J, with 10 bases between. Germline V lookup: CDR1 SGHRS, CDR2 YFSETQ. The CDR3 here is CASSLDPPSEQFF. The DNA of the CDR3 is TGCGCCAGCAGCTTGGACCCCCCCAGTGAGCAGTTCTTC.

This chain links TRBV5-8 with TRBJ1-1; TRBD1 matches at 9 bases. In germline, CDR1 is SGHTS, CDR2 YDEGEE. The J segment lost 1 base and the V segment lost 10 bases, leaving 8 bases of the junction unmatched. The CDR3 is 14 amino acids. The CDR3 protein is CAGARGQGNTEAFF. Here the CDR3 DNA reads TGTGCCGGCGCCAGGGGACAGGGGAACACTGAAGCTTTCTTT. Using reference TRBV5-8 and TRBJ1-1 for the parts outside the CDR3, the full variable domain is EAGVTQSPTHLIKTRGQQATLRCSPISGHTSVYWYQQALGLGLQFLLWYDEGEERNRGNFPPRFSGRQFPNYSSELNVNALELEDSALYLCAGARGQGNTEAFFGQGTRLTVV.

A few counts support this clone. V and J are TRBV6-5 and TRBJ2-5; TRBD2 agrees at 16 bases. This CDR3 comprises 16 residues. The V gene's germline CDR1 is MNHEY and CDR2 SVGAGI. The junction had 2 bases not matched to a gene; V was cut back by 2 bases and J by 5 bases. DNA of the CDR3: TGTGCCAGCAGTTACGGGACTAGCGGGAGGGGGGAGACCCAGTACTTC. This encodes CASSYGTSGRGETQYF.

This clone occurred a few times. The chain joins TRBV9 to TRBJ2-1; TRBD2 matches 11 bases. The ends lost 7 bases at V and 4 bases at J; junction bases unmatched: 7. The CDR3 runs 15 residues. Germline CDR1 SGDLS, CDR2 YYNGEE. CDR3 sequence reads: CASAEASGRYNEQFF. The CDR3 coding sequence is TGTGCCAGCGCCGAGGCTAGCGGGAGGTACAATGAGCAGTTCTTC.

The CDR3 loop reads CATSPRVAYRLPSTDTQYF. CDR3 coding DNA: TGTGCCACCAGCCCGCGGGTGGCATATAGGCTTCCTAGCACAGATACGCAGTATTTT. The V and J genes are TRBV15 and TRBJ2-3; D possibly corresponds to TRBD2 (5 bases). The germline CDR1 and CDR2 sequences are LNHNV and YYDKDF (reference sequence). Trimming pared 5 bases from V and 0 bases from J, leaving 24 bases between. The CDR3 loop spans 19 amino acids.

The chain couples TRBV28 to TRBJ1-5; possibly TRBD1 for D (5 bases). Germline CDR1 MDHEN, CDR2 SYDVKM. The CDR3 is 13 residues long. V was cut by 4 bases and J by 2 bases, with 6 bases left in between. CDR3 in amino acids: CASSWGGNQPQHF. CDR3 DNA: TGTGCCAGCAGTTGGGGGGGCAATCAGCCCCAGCATTTT.

The chain couples TRBV4-1 to TRBJ2-3; TRBD2 aligns across 11 bases. The trim removed 0 bases at V and 6 bases at J, leaving 14 bases unmatched. The CDR3 totals 19 residues. Germline lookup yields CDR1 MGHRA and CDR2 YSYEKL. The CDR3 loop is CASSQEGALAGGPRDTQYF. As DNA, the CDR3 is TGCGCCAGCAGCCAAGAAGGGGCTTTAGCGGGGGGGCCGAGGGATACGCAGTATTTT.

This chain connects TRBV4-2 to TRBJ2-1; D is perhaps TRBD2 (5 bases). The length of the CDR3 is 15 residues. Deletions cut 1 base from V and 4 bases from J, with 11 bases between. Germline CDR1 reads LGHNA; CDR2 reads YNFKEQ. Here the CDR3 reads CASSQAAGEYNEQFF. As DNA, the CDR3 is TGTGCCAGCAGCCAAGCTGCCGGGGAGTACAATGAGCAGTTCTTC.

J is TRBJ1-1 and V is TRBV6-5, with 7 bases fitting TRBD1. The CDR3 covers 14 residues. The J segment lost 1 base and the V segment lost 7 bases, leaving 6 bases of the junction unmatched. In germline, CDR1 is MNHEY, CDR2 SVGAGI. The CDR3 nucleotides are TGTGCCAGCAACCTACAGGGGCGGAACACTGAAGCTTTCTTT. It translates to CASNLQGRNTEAFF.

This clone was found once. The chain carries TRBV11-2 and TRBJ2-3, with 8 bases matching TRBD2. Germline lookup yields CDR1 SGHAT and CDR2 FQNNGV. V lost 1 base and J lost 2; bases outside the gene matches: 2. The CDR3 loop spans 15 amino acids. CDR3 sequence reads: CASSLVGRDTDTQYF. CDR3 DNA sequence: TGTGCCAGCAGCTTAGTCGGGAGGGACACAGATACGCAGTATTTT.

This clone showed up just once. The chain joins TRBV5-4 to TRBJ2-7; 7 nucleotides line up with TRBD1. The CDR3 contains 14 residues. CDR1 SGHNT and CDR2 YYREEE come from the germline V gene (reference sequence). Germline trimming cut 4 bases from V and 5 bases from J; bases unmatched to any gene: 9. The CDR3 reads CASSLTTGADEQYF. The CDR3 nucleotides are TGTGCCAGCAGCCTCACCACAGGGGCCGACGAGCAGTACTTC.

This chain joins TRBV27 and TRBJ2-7, with 7 bases lining up with TRBD1. Looked up from germline, CDR1 is MNHEY and CDR2 is SMNVEV (reference sequence). This CDR3 has 14 residues. After removal of 0 bases from V and 8 bases from J, the junction contained 7 bases not matched to a gene. The CDR3 loop is CASSLSFKTGKQYF. In DNA form, the CDR3 reads TGTGCCAGCAGTTTATCGTTTAAGACAGGGAAGCAGTACTTC.

The V and J genes are TRBV6-6 and TRBJ2-2; TRBD1 aligns across 8 bases. Trimming cost V 4 bases and J 7 bases; bases outside gene matches: 8. The CDR3 has 15 residues. Per germline, CDR1 MNHNY and CDR2 SVGAGI (reference sequence). As DNA, the CDR3 is TGTGCCAGCAGTTTAACAGGGGGGCAGGGCGGGGAGCTGTTTTTT. Its protein is CASSLTGGQGGELFF.

This clone was observed a handful of times. The chain uses TRBV7-9 and TRBJ1-2; D is uncertain. Germline-derived CDR1 and CDR2 are SEHNR and FQNEAQ (reference sequence). The V end lost 2 bases, the J end lost 8 bases, and 12 bases lay between the germline ends. This CDR3 has 13 residues. The CDR3 protein is CASSLIGVGGYTF. Here the CDR3 DNA reads TGTGCCAGCAGCTTAATCGGGGTAGGAGGCTACACCTTC.

This chain uses TRBV6-6 with TRBJ1-5; D remains unclear. Germline CDR1 is MNHNY and CDR2 is SVGAGI (reference sequence). V was cut by 6 bases and J by 9 bases, with 15 bases left in between. This CDR3 contains 13 residues. CDR3 protein: CASSPPVNWPQHF. CDR3 coding DNA: TGTGCCAGCAGCCCCCCCGTTAATTGGCCCCAGCATTTT.

V gene TRBV27 combines with J gene TRBJ2-1; TRBD2 matches 7 bases. CDR3 length equals 15 residues. V was clipped by 5 bases and J by 3 bases; unmatched bases: 7. Germline V gives CDR1 MNHEY, CDR2 SMNVEV (reference sequence). The CDR3 reads CASSHASGVYNEQFF. As DNA, the CDR3 is TGTGCCAGCAGTCATGCTAGCGGAGTCTACAATGAGCAGTTCTTC.

The chain combines TRBV5-1 with TRBJ1-5, with a weak D call TRBD1 (5 bases). Germline V gives CDR1 SGHRS, CDR2 YFSETQ. V shed 0 bases and J shed 7 bases, with 17 bases lying between them. The CDR3 extends over 16 amino acids. CDR3 nucleotide sequence: TGCGCCAGCAGCTTGGGAAGGGGCCAGGGCTTCCAGCCCCAGCATTTT. Its translation is CASSLGRGQGFQPQHF.

This chain joins TRBV7-6 and TRBJ1-1; 8 bases fit TRBD1. The CDR3 runs to 15 residues. CDR1 is SGHVS, CDR2 FNYEAQ, per germline. V dropped 6 bases and J dropped 1; count of bases not matched to a gene: 7. The CDR3 nucleotides are TGTGCCAGCAGACCGAGGACAGGGACGAACACTGAAGCTTTCTTT. It codes for CASRPRTGTNTEAFF. Complete variable domain (other parts from reference TRBV7-6 and TRBJ1-1): GAGVSQSPRYKVTKRGQDVALRCDPISGHVSLYWYRQALGQGPEFLTYFNYEAQQDKSGLPNDRFSAERPEGSISTLTIQRTEQRDSAMYRCASRPRTGTNTEAFFGQGTRLTVV.

This chain connects TRBV6-6 to TRBJ2-7; TRBD2 might be the D (6 bases). The V gene lost 4 bases and the J gene lost 3 bases, with 13 bases spanning the gap. The CDR3 has 14 amino acids. Germline CDR1 reads MNHNY; CDR2 reads SVGAGI (reference sequence). The CDR3 region is CASSWFGGLYEQYF. The CDR3 nucleotides read TGTGCCAGCAGTTGGTTCGGGGGACTCTACGAGCAGTACTTC.

The CDR3 here is CASSHPLNRDNEQFF. CDR3 sequence (DNA): TGCGCCAGCAGCCATCCCCTCAACAGGGACAATGAGCAGTTCTTC. The chain is built from TRBV4-1 and TRBJ2-1; D is perhaps TRBD1 (6 bases). The CDR3 is made up of 15 amino acids. Germline CDR1 and CDR2: MGHRA and YSYEKL. V gave up 3 bases and J gave up 5 bases, with 14 bases separating them.

This chain uses TRBV6-5 with TRBJ2-7; the D gene is possibly TRBD2 (6 bases). Germline assignment: CDR1 MNHEY and CDR2 SVGAGI. This CDR3 region has 15 residues. Trimming removed 5 bases from V and 5 bases from J, with 19 bases in between. The CDR3 DNA reads TGTGCCAGCAGTCAATTAGCGGTTCCGGATAACGAGCAGTACTTC. Translation: CASSQLAVPDNEQYF.

The chain is built from TRBV9 and TRBJ1-2; 7 bases agree with TRBD1. The CDR3 totals 13 residues. V dropped 3 bases and J dropped 4; count of bases not matched to a gene: 3. Germline V gene sequence: CDR1 SGDLS, CDR2 YYNGEE. CDR3 region: CASSAGQLYGYTF. In DNA form, the CDR3 reads TGTGCCAGCAGCGCGGGACAGCTCTATGGCTACACCTTC. Complete variable domain (other parts from reference TRBV9 and TRBJ1-2): DSGVTQTPKHLITATGQRVTLRCSPRSGDLSVYWYQQSLDQGLQFLIQYYNGEERAKGNILERFSAQQFPDLHSELNLSSLELGDSALYFCASSAGQLYGYTFGSGTRLTVV.

This sequence joins TRBV28 and TRBJ2-2; 12 bases fit TRBD2. The J segment lost 7 bases and the V segment lost 6 bases, leaving 9 bases of the junction unmatched. Looked up from germline, CDR1 is MDHEN and CDR2 is SYDVKM. The CDR3 has 16 residues. The CDR3, as DNA: TGTGCCAGCAGATTGACTAGCGGGAGACTCGGCGGGGAGCTGTTTTTT. It yields the protein CASRLTSGRLGGELFF.